This T cell receptor beta chain was captured in a study of shared clonotypes between healthy human individuals. Details on this clone: What it binds is unknown.

Some clones are missing from TCRdb's copy, which holds only in-frame ones; the method was immunoSEQ multiplex PCR. The sample records 2 million to 2.5 million clones, around 95% being singletons. Division of CD4+ cells produced a CD45RA+ naive subset and a CD45RA-negative memory subset. Study-level results: Among donors, sharing of clonotypes was expected to be affected by sequencing depth. With few donors, the genetic and exposure-history diversity represented was limited.

The CDR3 has 14 residues. The V and J ends lost 6 bases and 6 bases respectively, with 18 bases between them. This clonotype was sampled from a man aged 18 to 30 in good health. Sequenced material: naive CD4+ T cells sorted from blood. Stated subset: CD45RA+ positively selected. This chain links TRBV5-7 with TRBJ1-1; the D is unclear. TRBV5-7 qualifies as an ORF whose function is uncertain. In nucleotides, the CDR3 is TGTGCCAGCACCTCCAACCGGACGGAAGCTGAAGCTTTCTTT. The encoded protein is CASTSNRTEAEAFF.